These 8 T cell receptor beta chains were sequenced from one sample in a study of blood T cells in healthy people across ages. A J-beta primer mix and a sample-barcoded 5' primer were used in a second PCR of roughly 6 to 12 cycles. TCRdb fed the 5' RACE reads into MiXCR, producing one record per CDR3 protein. The sample holds almost 550,000 distinct CDR3 sequences; less than 25% are singletons and the top ten take around 10%. The data also belong to a second study, concerning T cells of mothers and their children.

Sequenced material: blood. The origin of the receptors is a boy aged 5-17 years in good health.

The chain employs TRBV20-1 and TRBJ1-1; D call uncertain. V was cut by 4 bases and J by 7 bases, with 19 bases left in between. Germline CDR1 reads DFQATT; CDR2 reads SNEGSKA (reference sequence). The CDR3 covers 14 residues. The CDR3 loop is CSAISPLLAGEAFF. The CDR3 bases are TGCAGTGCTATCTCCCCCCTGCTGGCGGGTGAAGCTTTCTTT.

V gene TRBV6-1 combines with J gene TRBJ2-7, with TRBD2 matching 12 bases. The CDR3 length is 17 residues. Germline V lookup: CDR1 MNHNS, CDR2 SASEGT. V lost 6 bases and J lost 4; bases outside the gene matches: 13. For the CDR3, the DNA is TGTGCCAGCAGAGCTCCTAGCGGGGGGGCGACAGATTACGAGCAGTACTTC. As protein: CASRAPSGGATDYEQYF.

This clonotype turned up a few times. The chain links TRBV12-3 or TRBV12-4 to TRBJ1-1; a weak D match, TRBD1 (6 bases). V dropped 1 base and J dropped 1 base, with 10 bases sitting between them. The CDR3 contains 15 residues. The CDR3, as DNA: TGTGCCAGCAGTTTAGGGTGGGGGCCGAACACTGAAGCTTTCTTT. Amino acid sequence: CASSLGWGPNTEAFF.

The chain has TRBV29-1 and TRBJ2-1; 12 nucleotides align to TRBD2. Germline CDR1 and CDR2: SQVTM and ANQGSEA. This CDR3 has 16 amino acids. Trimming removed 5 bases from V and 6 bases from J; junction bases left unmatched: 11. DNA of the CDR3: TGCAGCGTTACACCTCTAGCGGGAGGGCCCCTCAATGAGCAGTTCTTC. Translated, it gives CSVTPLAGGPLNEQFF.

The chain couples TRBV7-9 to TRBJ2-5; D remains unclear. The J call may be mistaken, given a closer DNA end match to TRBJ2-1. Germline lookup yields CDR1 SEHNR and CDR2 FQNEAQ (reference sequence). The CDR3 runs to 13 residues. This chain's CDR3 is CASSFDGVHEQFF. CDR3 in DNA: TGTGCCAGCAGCTTCGACGGTGTACATGAGCAGTTCTTC.

V is TRBV19 and J is TRBJ2-1, with no clear D. V lost 2 bases and J lost 4, with 9 bases in between. The CDR3 covers 14 residues. CDR1 is LNHDA, CDR2 SQIVND, per germline (reference sequence). The CDR3 coding sequence is TGTGCCAGTAGTATAAGCGCAGAATACAATGAGCAGTTCTTC. Translation gives CASSISAEYNEQFF.

The chain employs TRBV7-2 and TRBJ1-2; D is undetermined. Trimming took 1 base from V and 7 from J, leaving 13 bases between them. Germline V gene sequence: CDR1 SGHTA, CDR2 FQGNSA. CDR3 length equals 14 residues. The CDR3 DNA sequence: TGTGCCAGCAGCTTAGGTGGTTCGAGCGGTGGCTACACCTTC. It yields the protein CASSLGGSSGGYTF. The full variable domain, rest sourced from reference TRBV7-2 and TRBJ1-2, is GAGVSQSPSNKVTEKGKDVELRCDPISGHTALYWYRQSLGQGLEFLIYFQGNSAPDKSGLPSDRFSAERTGGSVSTLTIQRTQQEDSAVYLCASSLGGSSGGYTFGSGTRLTVV.

The sample holds a few counts of this clonotype. The chain links TRBV4-3 to TRBJ1-1, with TRBD1 matching over 8 bases. With V trimmed by 4 bases and J by 4 bases, 8 bases remained unmatched. There are 15 residues in the CDR3. From germline, CDR1 is LGHNA and CDR2 YSLEER. Here the CDR3 DNA reads TGCGCCAGCAGCCTGGGGACAGGCACTGGCACTGAAGCTTTCTTT. Encoded protein: CASSLGTGTGTEAFF.